The entry below gives a single T cell receptor beta chain sequence along with its context. This entry belongs to a study of blood T cell repertoires in COVID-19. Repertoires were generated with immunoSEQ multiplex PCR, while TCRdb's copy carries only in-frame clones and drops some. The data show about 250,000 clones, around nine tenths seen once. Germline V gene data show CDR1 as SNHLY and CDR2 as FYNNEI. The CDR3 spans 14 residues. With 9 bases clipped from V and 3 bases from J, the junction kept 9 bases outside the gene matches. Sample: PBMCs or T cells enriched from blood (not recorded which). This chain links TRBV2 with TRBJ2-5, with 8 bases fitting TRBD1. The TCR sequence derives from a woman aged 45-60 years who had recovered from COVID-19. The CDR3 sequence: CASEPGTGKETQYF. The CDR3 DNA reads as TGTGCCAGTGAGCCAGGGACAGGAAAAGAGACCCAGTACTTC. Supplemented by reference TRBV2 and TRBJ2-5, the full variable domain reads EPEVTQTPSHQVTQMGQEVILRCVPISNHLYFYWYRQILGQKVEFLVSFYNNEISEKSEIFDDQFSVERPDGSNFTLKIRSTKLEDSAMYFCASEPGTGKETQYFGPGTRLLVL.